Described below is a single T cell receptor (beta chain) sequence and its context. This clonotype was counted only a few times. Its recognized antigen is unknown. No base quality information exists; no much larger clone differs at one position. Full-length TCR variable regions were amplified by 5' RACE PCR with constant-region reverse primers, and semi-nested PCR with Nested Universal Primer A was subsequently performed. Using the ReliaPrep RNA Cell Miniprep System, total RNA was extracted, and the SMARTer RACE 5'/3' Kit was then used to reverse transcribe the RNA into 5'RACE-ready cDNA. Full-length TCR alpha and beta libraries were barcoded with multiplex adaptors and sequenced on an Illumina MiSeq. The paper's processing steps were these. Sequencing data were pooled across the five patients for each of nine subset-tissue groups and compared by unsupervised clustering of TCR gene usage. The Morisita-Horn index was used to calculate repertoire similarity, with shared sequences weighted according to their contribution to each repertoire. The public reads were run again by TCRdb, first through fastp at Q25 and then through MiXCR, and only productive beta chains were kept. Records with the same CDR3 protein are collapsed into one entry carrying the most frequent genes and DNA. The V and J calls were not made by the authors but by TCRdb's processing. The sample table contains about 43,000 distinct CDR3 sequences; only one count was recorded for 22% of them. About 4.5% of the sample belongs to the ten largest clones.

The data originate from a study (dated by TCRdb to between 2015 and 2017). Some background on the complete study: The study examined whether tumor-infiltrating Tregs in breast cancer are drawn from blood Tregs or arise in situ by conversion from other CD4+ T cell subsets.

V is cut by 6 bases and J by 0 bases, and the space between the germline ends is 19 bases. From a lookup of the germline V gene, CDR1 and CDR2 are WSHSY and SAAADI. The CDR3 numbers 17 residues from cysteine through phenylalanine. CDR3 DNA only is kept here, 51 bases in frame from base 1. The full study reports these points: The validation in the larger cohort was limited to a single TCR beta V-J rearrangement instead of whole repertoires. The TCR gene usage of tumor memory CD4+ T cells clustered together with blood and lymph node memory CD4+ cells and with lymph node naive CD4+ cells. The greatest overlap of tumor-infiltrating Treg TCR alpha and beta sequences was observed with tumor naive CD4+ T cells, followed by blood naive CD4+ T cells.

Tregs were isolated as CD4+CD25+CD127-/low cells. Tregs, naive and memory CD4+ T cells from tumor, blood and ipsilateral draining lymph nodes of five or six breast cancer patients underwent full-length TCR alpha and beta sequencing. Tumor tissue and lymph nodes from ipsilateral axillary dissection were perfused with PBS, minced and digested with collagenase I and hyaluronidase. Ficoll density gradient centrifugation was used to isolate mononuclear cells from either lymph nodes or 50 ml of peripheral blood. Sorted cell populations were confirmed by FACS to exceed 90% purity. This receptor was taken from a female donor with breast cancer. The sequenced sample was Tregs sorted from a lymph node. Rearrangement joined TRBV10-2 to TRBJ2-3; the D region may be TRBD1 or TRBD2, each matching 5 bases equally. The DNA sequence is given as TGCGCCAGCAGCGTCAGGGTTAGCGTAGGTAGCACAGATACGCAGTATTTT. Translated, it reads CASSVRVSVGSTDTQYF.